These T cell receptor beta chains were read from a single sample in a study of radiotherapy plus CTLA-4 blockade in lung cancer. Generated by immunoSEQ multiplex PCR, the TCRdb table keeps only in-frame clones and is missing some. There are about 110,000 clones in the sample; approximately 80% occur only once, and around 3.3% lies in the top ten. Sequenced material: peripheral blood, taken from a patient treated with radiotherapy plus ipilimumab. The receptors derive from a human donor with non-small cell lung cancer that progressed on radiotherapy plus ipilimumab. Some clones in this sample may be carry-over from other donors' samples. Each CDR3 is given with its conserved first and last residue. A D gene is named only where the DNA matches it firmly. Expanded clones get a size class; other rows say once, few or many, or leave the size out.

>TRBV27|.|TRBD1|TRBJ1-5
TGTGCCAGCAGTTCCACTAGACAGGGGGCGAATCAGCCCCAGCATTTT
CASSSTRQGANQPQHF
>TRBV5-6|few|.|TRBJ1-2
TGTGCCAGCAGCTTTCAAATTTTGTCACTTTCTAACTATGGCTACACCTTC
CASSFQILSLSNYGYTF
>TRBV19|.|TRBD1|TRBJ2-1
TGTGCCAGTAGTAAGGGACAGCCCATCTACAATGAGCAGTTCTTC
CASSKGQPIYNEQFF
>TRBV19|few|TRBD1|TRBJ1-2
TGTGCCAGTAGTATAGGGCAGGGGGTTGGCGGCTATGGCTACACCTTC
CASSIGQGVGGYGYTF
>TRBV7-9|.|TRBD1|TRBJ2-4
TGTGCCAGCAGCTTAGAACAGGGGGACTTC
CASSLEQGDF
>TRBV7-2|once|TRBD1|TRBJ1-1
TGTGCCAGCAGCTTCCGGGACAGGGGGCGCAAAGCTTTCTTT
CASSFRDRGRKAFF
>TRBV6-1|few|.|TRBJ1-2
TGTGCCAGCAGAAGAATTAGTGGTAACTATGGCTACACCTTC
CASRRISGNYGYTF
>TRBV5-1|.|.|TRBJ2-3
TGCGCCAGCAGCTTAGGGCAGGGTGCGTCCGATACGCAGTATTTT
CASSLGQGASDTQYF
>TRBV18|many|.|TRBJ2-7
TGTGCCAGCTCACCAGACGGCTACGAGCAGTACTTC
CASSPDGYEQYF
>TRBV30|.|.|TRBJ2-2
TGTGCCTGGAGTGTATCCGGGATCCCCGGGGAGCTGTTTTTT
CAWSVSGIPGELFF
>TRBV19|.|TRBD1|TRBJ1-5
TGTGCCAGTAGTAATTGGCAGGGGGGCGAGCAGCCCCAGCATTTT
CASSNWQGGEQPQHF
>TRBV2|.|.|TRBJ2-5
TGTGCCAGCAGAACCGGGACGGATCAAGAGACCCAGTACTTC
CASRTGTDQETQYF
>TRBV4-3|.|.|TRBJ1-6
TGCGCCAGCAGCCAAGCGGTTGGCGCGTATAATTCACCCCTCCACTTT
CASSQAVGAYNSPLHF
>TRBV29-1|once|.|TRBJ2-3
TGCAGCGTCCCGGCCCAGGAGGGGGGGGCGCAGTATTTT
CSVPAQEGGAQYF
>TRBV27|.|TRBD1|TRBJ2-3
TGTGCCAGCAGTCCCCGGGACAGGACATTCACAGATACGCAGTATTTT
CASSPRDRTFTDTQYF
>TRBV6-4|.|TRBD1|TRBJ1-1
TGTGCCAGCAGTTACAGGGGGCCGGACACTGAAGCTTTCTTT
CASSYRGPDTEAFF
>TRBV5-1|.|.|TRBJ2-5
TGCGCCAGCACCCCGGGTGGAGGGGGCGTGGAGACCCAGTACTTC
CASTPGGGGVETQYF
>TRBV6-1|.|.|TRBJ2-7
TGTGCCAGCAGGGTGGGGGCAGGCGTATTCTACGAGCAGTACTTC
CASRVGAGVFYEQYF
>TRBV7-9|.|.|TRBJ2-7
TGTGCCAGCAGCCCTTTCCGGGACAACTACGAGCAGTACTTC
CASSPFRDNYEQYF
>TRBV29-1|.|.|TRBJ1-6
TGCAGCGCCGGGGCAGGGAGGGATTCACCCCTCCACTTT
CSAGAGRDSPLHF
>TRBV2|.|.|TRBJ2-7
TGTGCCAGCAGCGGCGGACGGTACGAGCAGTACTTC
CASSGGRYEQYF
>TRBV9|.|.|TRBJ1-1
TGTGCCAGCAGCGTAGCGGGGCGGATGAACACTGAAGCTTTCTTT
CASSVAGRMNTEAFF
>TRBV27|.|.|TRBJ1-5
TGTGCCAGCAGGTCTTGGGGGGCGGGTGGCAATCAGCCCCAGCATTTT
CASRSWGAGGNQPQHF
>TRBV9|once|.|TRBJ2-6
TGTGCCAGCAGCCCGCGCCTTTATGAGGCCAACGTCCTGACTTTC
CASSPRLYEANVLTF
>TRBV7-2|once|TRBD1|TRBJ1-1
TGTGCCAGCAGCTTAGTGAACAGGGGGGACACTGAAGCTTTCTTT
CASSLVNRGDTEAFF
>TRBV14|.|.|TRBJ2-1
TGTGCCAGCAGCCAACTAGATAGCTCCTACAATGAGCAGTTCTTC
CASSQLDSSYNEQFF
>TRBV6-6|few|.|TRBJ1-1
TGTGCCAGCCAGCGAGCGGGCGAGGTCACTGAAGCTTTCTTT
CASQRAGEVTEAFF
>TRBV7-6|once|.|TRBJ2-1
TGTGCCAGCAGCCAAAACCTTTACAATGAGCAGTTCTTC
CASSQNLYNEQFF
>TRBV28|few|.|TRBJ1-1
TGTGCCAGCAGTCCAACGACGGACAGCGGATTGTTATCAGCTTTCTTT
CASSPTTDSGLLSAFF
>TRBV27|.|TRBD2|TRBJ2-3
TGTGCCAGCAGTTCTTTTGCGGGGGGGCGCACAGATACGCAGTATTTT
CASSSFAGGRTDTQYF
>TRBV7-2|.|.|TRBJ1-1
TGTGCCAGCACGGCTGCGGGCGGATCGGGTACTGAAGCTTTCTTT
CASTAAGGSGTEAFF
>TRBV15|.|TRBD1|TRBJ2-7
TGTGCCACTGCGACAGGGTCCTACGAGCAGTACTTC
CATATGSYEQYF
>TRBV5-1|once|.|TRBJ2-1
TGCGCCAGCAGCTTGGGCGGTAGCTCCTACAATGAGCAGTTCTTC
CASSLGGSSYNEQFF
>TRBV2|.|TRBD2|TRBJ2-5
TGTGCCAGCAGTGAAATTCGGGGGGGTCAAGAGACCCAGTACTTC
CASSEIRGGQETQYF
>TRBV4-3|.|.|TRBJ1-2
TGCGCCAGCAGCCAAGAACTATCGACGGCGCGGTATGGCTACACCTTC
CASSQELSTARYGYTF
>TRBV7-2|.|.|TRBJ2-2
TGTGCCAGCAGCCTGTACGCGAACACCGGGGAGCTGTTTTTT
CASSLYANTGELFF
>TRBV18|.|.|TRBJ1-2
TGTGCCAGCTCACCGGGACGCTATGGCTACACCTTC
CASSPGRYGYTF
>TRBV7-9|.|.|TRBJ2-3
TGTGCCAGCACCTCTCTAAGCTTAGGGTCTGCTGGGGATACGCAGTATTTT
CASTSLSLGSAGDTQYF
>TRBV7-2|.|.|TRBJ1-4
TGTGCCAGCAGCTCACAGGGATCCGATGAAAAACTGTTTTTT
CASSSQGSDEKLFF
>TRBV7-9|.|TRBD1|TRBJ1-6
TGTGCCAGCAGCTCCCTACAGGGGAGAGGTGTCAATTCACCCCTCCACTTT
CASSSLQGRGVNSPLHF
>TRBV4-2|.|TRBD2|TRBJ2-1
TGTGCCAGCAGCCACCCGAGCGGGGGGAAATACAATGAGCAGTTCTTC
CASSHPSGGKYNEQFF
>TRBV7-9|.|.|TRBJ1-4
TGTGCCAGCAGCCAAGGACAGTTTAATGAAAAACTGTTTTTT
CASSQGQFNEKLFF
>TRBV1|.|.|TRBJ1-4
TGCACCAGCAGCCAAGAACGTTCTGGCGATGAAAAACTGTTTTTT
CTSSQERSGDEKLFF